Given below is one T cell receptor (beta chain) in context. What antigen it recognizes has not been identified. No per-base quality is available; no much larger clone lies one base away. This entry belongs to a study of technical replicates of blood from a few donors (dated by TCRdb to the late 2010s). Library generation was performed with the immunoSEQ multiplex PCR assay. TCRdb carries this immuneACCESS record with in-frame sequences only. Its versions omit some clonotypes, under half of them owing to an unresolved V gene in the studies checked, with the rest unexplained. Recorded for this sample are around 67,000 clones; around 95% of them occurred a single time. In total, the top ten clones hold more than 0.2% of the sample. The clonotype was recovered from a human donor in good health. Material: T cells isolated from PBMCs.

The DNA sequence is TGTGCCAGCAGCTCCGGGGGTTTTCAGTACTTC. Translated, it reads CASSSGGFQYF. The chain employs TRBV7-9 and TRBJ2-4; TRBD2 is perhaps the D gene, given 6 matching bases. The CDR3 holds 11 amino acids from the cysteine to the phenylalanine. Only the CDR3 portion is preserved as DNA: 33 bases, with reading frame beginning at the first base. Trimming costs V 4 bases and J 11 bases, and their ends lie 9 bases apart. From a lookup of the germline V gene (reference sequence), CDR1 and CDR2 are SEHNR and FQNEAQ.